This entry lists 21 T cell receptor beta chains sequenced from one sample in a study of T-cell memory formation after mild COVID-19. From the 5' RACE reads, TCRdb called clonotypes with MiXCR, one entry per CDR3 protein. The sample holds approximately 250,000 distinct CDR3 sequences, over 15% seen once. The specimen sequenced was PBMCs or a T cell subset sorted from them (not recorded which). The source of these receptors is a man aged 18 to 35 who had mild COVID-19 (a few samples of this study predate the infection). Cell type and time point are not known.

This clonotype was seen more than once but under ten times. The genes are TRBV6-6 and TRBJ2-7; TRBD1 matches 7 bases. V trimming: 5 bases; J trimming: 7 bases; junction bases outside the gene matches: 5. The length of the CDR3 is 12 residues. Looked up from germline, CDR1 is MNHNY and CDR2 is SVGAGI (reference sequence). The CDR3 DNA reads TGTGCCAGCAGTACAGGGGCCCCGGAGCAGTACTTC. Translating it yields CASSTGAPEQYF.

This clonotype was recorded a few times. V and J are TRBV6-5 and TRBJ1-2; D unresolved. Germline V gene data show CDR1 as MNHEY and CDR2 as SVGAGI. Trimming took off 0 bases at V and 8 bases at J, with 13 bases between the two ends. The CDR3 sequence is 14 residues long. CDR3 in amino acids: CASSYSKNGVGYTF. For the CDR3, the DNA is TGTGCCAGCAGTTACTCGAAGAACGGGGTCGGCTACACCTTC.

This clonotype appeared a few times. This chain joins TRBV2 and TRBJ2-3; D is unclear. V was cut by 4 bases and J by 3 bases, with 11 bases left in between. The germline V gene has CDR1 SNHLY and CDR2 FYNNEI. This CDR3 has 14 residues. DNA of the CDR3: TGTGCCAGCAGTGTCAATGTAAGAACAGATACGCAGTATTTT. Amino acid sequence: CASSVNVRTDTQYF.

In this sample, this clonotype turned up a few times. The V and J genes are TRBV7-9 and TRBJ2-7; 12 positions match TRBD1. This CDR3 has 15 residues. V lost 3 bases to trimming and J lost 5 bases; unmatched junction nucleotides: 5. The V gene's germline CDR1 is SEHNR and CDR2 FQNEAQ (reference sequence). CDR3 nucleotide sequence: TGTGCCAGCAGCTTCCCCGGGACAGGGGGCAACGAGCAGTACGTC. As protein: CASSFPGTGGNEQYV.

The chain joins TRBV29-1 to TRBJ2-1; D might be TRBD1 or TRBD2, each matching 7 bases. Trimming removed 5 bases at V and 0 bases at J, with 14 bases between. Germline assignment: CDR1 SQVTM and CDR2 ANQGSEA. The CDR3 has 15 residues. DNA for the CDR3: TGCAGCGTTAAGCAGCGGGACAGCTCCTACAATGAGCAGTTCTTC. Residues: CSVKQRDSSYNEQFF.

The genes are TRBV29-1 and TRBJ2-1, with 10 bases that match TRBD2. The CDR3 is 15 amino acids. The J segment lost 8 bases and the V segment lost 3 bases, leaving 10 bases of the junction unmatched. Germline V lookup: CDR1 SQVTM, CDR2 ANQGSEA. The DNA for the CDR3 is TGCAGCGTTGATCGGACTAGCGGCCGTTTCGATGAGCAGTTCTTC. Its translation is CSVDRTSGRFDEQFF.

The V gene is TRBV23-1, the J gene TRBJ2-2; D possibly corresponds to TRBD1 (5 bases). TRBV23-1 is labeled an ORF, and its function is uncertain. The CDR3 runs to 16 residues. V was cut by 4 bases and J by 5 bases, with 17 bases left in between. CDR3 amino acids: CASSPVCRDETGELFF. CDR3 bases: TGCGCCAGCAGTCCTGTGTGCAGGGATGAAACCGGGGAGCTGTTTTTT.

The rearrangement joins TRBV12-3 or TRBV12-4 to TRBJ2-7, with D possibly matching TRBD2 (5 bases). CDR3 length: 15 residues. V lost 3 bases to trimming and J lost 3 bases, with 15 bases between them. The DNA for the CDR3 is TGTGCCAGCAGTTTGGGTACCGGGAAGGACTACGAGCAGTACTTC. Its translation: CASSLGTGKDYEQYF.

The rearrangement joins TRBV7-2 to TRBJ2-5; 8 bases are a match to TRBD2. The CDR3 has 15 amino acids. Germline V gene lookup returns CDR1 SGHTA and CDR2 FQGNSA. J lost 3 bases, V lost 4 bases, and 7 bases had no gene match. The CDR3: CASSYSRGDEETQYF. The CDR3 coding sequence is TGTGCCAGCAGCTACTCGCGGGGGGATGAAGAGACCCAGTACTTC. Full variable domain (missing parts from reference TRBV7-2 and TRBJ2-5): GAGVSQSPSNKVTEKGKDVELRCDPISGHTALYWYRQSLGQGLEFLIYFQGNSAPDKSGLPSDRFSAERTGGSVSTLTIQRTQQEDSAVYLCASSYSRGDEETQYFGPGTRLLVL.

The rearrangement joins TRBV6-2 or TRBV6-3 to TRBJ1-2, with 7 bases fitting TRBD1. V lost 7 bases and J lost 5; bases outside the gene matches: 22. This CDR3 spans 18 amino acids. The germline CDR1 and CDR2 sequences are MNHEY and SVGEGT. CDR3 DNA: TGTGCCAGCACCACACCCAGGACAGGAGATCACTCTGAGTATGGCTACACCTTC. This translates into CASTTPRTGDHSEYGYTF.

The genes are TRBV7-3 and TRBJ1-6; possibly TRBD1 for D (5 bases). Trimming removed 5 bases from V and 9 bases from J, with 11 bases in between. The CDR3 consists of 13 residues. Germline assignment: CDR1 SGHTA and CDR2 FQGTGA. CDR3 sequence reads: CASSQQQGSPLHF. CDR3 bases: TGTGCCAGCAGCCAGCAGCAGGGTTCACCCCTCCACTTT. Using reference TRBV7-3 and TRBJ1-6 for the parts outside the CDR3, the full variable domain is GAGVSQTPSNKVTEKGKYVELRCDPISGHTALYWYRQSLGQGPEFLIYFQGTGAADDSGLPNDRFFAVRPEGSVSTLKIQRTERGDSAVYLCASSQQQGSPLHFGNGTRLTVT.

This clonotype was seen many times. The chain links TRBV7-9 to TRBJ2-3, with unresolved D. Trimming took 6 bases from V and 9 from J, leaving 10 bases between them. The CDR3 runs to 11 residues. Germline CDR1 and CDR2: SEHNR and FQNEAQ (reference sequence). CDR3 DNA sequence: TGTGCCAGCAGTGGCTCGGAGACGCAGTATTTT. Its protein is CASSGSETQYF.

This clonotype was seen a handful of times. The rearrangement links TRBV12-3 or TRBV12-4 to TRBJ1-1; D remains unclear. There are 13 residues in the CDR3. Trimming took 2 bases from V and 1 from J, leaving 5 bases between them. In DNA form, the CDR3 reads TGTGCCAGCAGTTTAACGCAGAACACTGAAGCTTTCTTT. Its translation: CASSLTQNTEAFF.

This clonotype was seen a handful of times. The chain links TRBV11-2 to TRBJ2-3, with 12 bases matching TRBD2. The V segment lost 5 bases and the J segment 1 base; nucleotides outside the gene matches: 4. Germline assignment: CDR1 SGHAT and CDR2 FQNNGV. The CDR3 loop spans 16 amino acids. This CDR3 is CASSNRTSGGTDTQYF. CDR3 nucleotides: TGTGCCAGCAGCAACCGGACTAGCGGGGGCACAGATACGCAGTATTTT.

This clonotype has a handful of counts. The chain combines TRBV29-1 with TRBJ1-3; D is undetermined. The CDR3 extends over 12 amino acids. V was shortened by 6 bases and J by 2 bases, with 8 bases between the two germline ends. The germline V gene encodes CDR1 SQVTM and CDR2 ANQGSEA. The CDR3 bases are TGCAGCGTCTTGACCACTGGAAACACCATATATTTT. Translation: CSVLTTGNTIYF.

This clonotype has a handful of counts. The rearrangement links TRBV6-2 or TRBV6-3 to TRBJ2-6; D possibly matches TRBD1 or TRBD2 (5 bases each). The length of the CDR3 is 15 residues. CDR1 is MNHEY, CDR2 SVGEGT, per germline. V lost 8 bases, J lost 0 bases, and 11 bases lay in between. Here the CDR3 reads CASHSGRSGANVLTF. The CDR3 bases are TGTGCCAGCCACTCGGGACGCTCTGGGGCCAACGTCCTGACTTTC.

This clonotype was found many times. The chain links TRBV7-2 to TRBJ1-4; D is undetermined. CDR1 is SGHTA, CDR2 FQGNSA, per germline. The CDR3 spans 15 residues. Trimming removed 0 bases at V and 5 bases at J, with 10 bases between. The CDR3 bases are TGTGCCAGCAGCTTAGCATGGCAGCCGAATGAAAAACTGTTTTTT. As protein: CASSLAWQPNEKLFF.

The J gene is TRBJ1-2, the V gene TRBV29-1; D not resolved. The V and J ends lost 7 bases and 4 bases respectively, with 13 bases between them. Per germline, CDR1 SQVTM and CDR2 ANQGSEA. The CDR3 length is 12 residues. CDR3 amino acids: CSAQDGTYGYTF. The CDR3 DNA sequence: TGCAGCGCCCAGGACGGAACCTATGGCTACACCTTC.

Only a few counts were recorded for this clonotype. This rearrangement joins TRBV4-3 to TRBJ2-7; D may match TRBD1 or TRBD2 (5 bases each). The V end was cut by 1 base, the J end by 2 bases, with 15 bases between. CDR3 size: 16 residues. The V gene's germline CDR1 is LGHNA and CDR2 YSLEER. Here the CDR3 DNA reads TGCGCCAGCAGCCAAGTCTCCGGGGCACCGGCCTACGAGCAGTACTTC. Protein sequence: CASSQVSGAPAYEQYF.

This clonotype came up a few times. This chain connects TRBV3-1 to TRBJ2-5; no definite D call. Germline CDR1 reads LGHDT; CDR2 reads YNNKEL (reference sequence). The CDR3 sequence is 15 residues long. The V gene lost 0 bases and the J gene lost 7 bases, with 15 bases spanning the gap. CDR3 sequence (DNA): TGTGCCAGCAGCCAAGATTCCGGAAGGGTTGGGACCCAGTACTTC. It codes for CASSQDSGRVGTQYF.

Regarding this clonotype: The junction departs from germline at one end; a sequencing error may be responsible. The rearrangement uses TRBV12-3 or TRBV12-4 and TRBJ2-3; D unresolved. The CDR3 covers 12 residues. CDR3 sequence (DNA): TGTGCCAGCAGGACCGCAGGACGGCACCCGGATTTT. This translates into CASRTAGRHPDF.